The clone carrying this TCR beta chain was detected a few times. The antigen is unknown. A junction end diverges from the germline sequence, so it may reflect a read error. This sample is drawn from a study of blood T cells in healthy people across ages. Findings and caveats of the study: Both naive CD4+ cell counts and diversity were greater in long-lived donors than in aged donors. Per million T cells, TCR beta diversity dropped roughly linearly as age increased. A strong correlation was found between TCR beta diversity and the percentage of naive T cells.

Germline-derived CDR1 and CDR2 are MNHNS and SASEGT. The CDR3 is 16 residues long. Then a second PCR, running roughly 7 to 11 cycles, was carried out with a sample-barcoded 5' primer and a J-beta primer mix. One entry per CDR3 protein, called by TCRdb with MiXCR from the 5' RACE reads. Here the sample spans approximately 810,000 distinct CDR3 sequences, about 37% being singletons. The clonotype was recovered from a man between 18 and 35 years old in good health. Material for sequencing was blood. This chain links TRBV6-1 with TRBJ2-1; tentative D call: TRBD2 (5 bases). The CDR3 region is CASREGGWETDNEQFF. The CDR3 region has the DNA TGTGCCAGCAGAGAAGGAGGTTGGGAAACCGACAATGAGCAGTTCTTC.